This is a list of T cell receptor beta chains from one sample in a study of blood T cell repertoires in COVID-19. Assay: immunoSEQ multiplex PCR; the TCRdb copy retains only in-frame clones and omits some. The table has about 73,000 clones, about 80% seen once; the top ten hold roughly 6%. Sample: peripheral blood. The receptor source for this set is a woman aged 60 to 75 with acute or convalescent COVID-19. CDR3s include the opening cysteine and the closing phenylalanine or tryptophan. Size is stated for part of the rows, as once, few or many counts, or as a class when the clone is expanded.

few TRBJ1-2 TRBV6-5 CASSSGENYGYTF
NA TRBJ2-1 TRBV10-3 CAISERLNEQFF
NA TRBJ2-2 TRBV6-6 CAIGVTGELFF
NA TRBJ2-3 TRBV5-4 CASSYPSGGGTDTQYF
NA TRBJ1-1 TRBV24-1 CATSDFDSKAFF
NA TRBJ2-3 TRBV3-1/TRBV3-2 CASSHRVKGADTQYF
NA TRBJ1-1 TRBV6-5 CASSSGGARDTEAFF
NA TRBJ1-1 TRBV6-1 CASSELQGRTEAFF
NA TRBJ1-5 TRBV5-6 CASSSLRSQPQHF
NA TRBJ1-4 TRBV29-1 CSGRTGSTNEKLFF
NA TRBJ1-2 TRBV11-2 CASSPQGTNYGYTF
NA TRBJ2-3 TRBV5-1 CASSPGLTTDTQYF
NA TRBJ2-6 TRBV9 CASSVSPPTSRGGSGANVLTF
NA TRBJ1-4 TRBV9 CASSGRGGSEKLFF
NA TRBJ1-2 TRBV12-3/TRBV12-4 CASRAGMGGYTF
NA TRBJ1-2 TRBV10-3 CANSRGGYTF
NA TRBJ2-2 TRBV19 CASSIDRLVSADRGTIGELFF
NA TRBJ2-3 TRBV7-3 CASSLKGTRTDAGTDTQYF
NA TRBJ1-5 TRBV6-1 CASSEAPTGVVQHF
NA TRBJ1-2 TRBV5-4 CASSLDRPSNYGYTF
NA TRBJ2-2 TRBV18 CASSPPNRADTGELFF
NA TRBJ2-2 TRBV7-9 CASRSATGELFF
few TRBJ1-1 TRBV10-1 CASRDRTNTEAFF
NA TRBJ1-1 TRBV3-1/TRBV3-2 CASSQGWAMNTEAFF
NA TRBJ1-2 TRBV5-1 CASSPQGADYGYTF
NA TRBJ1-2 TRBV6-1 CASSEGRLVHYGYTF
once TRBJ1-1 TRBV5-1 CASSSGQVRPRVNTEAFF
NA TRBJ2-7 TRBV3-1/TRBV3-2 CASSLSGGGFYEQYF
NA TRBJ1-1 TRBV12-3/TRBV12-4 CASSLRGNTEAFF
NA TRBJ2-1 TRBV2 CASRGLAVNEQFF
NA TRBJ1-2 TRBV12-3/TRBV12-4 CASSLRGYCVF
NA TRBJ1-4 TRBV4-1 CASSQESGGPEKLFF
few TRBJ1-1 TRBV5-4 CASSLLSKREAEAFF
once TRBJ1-2 TRBV7-9 CASSLATVATGGYTF
NA TRBJ2-5 TRBV11-3 CASSPRYQETQYF
NA TRBJ1-2 TRBV2 CASSHSRNNYGYTF
NA TRBJ1-6 TRBV27 CASSSGQGHSYNSPLHF
NA TRBJ1-1 TRBV5-6 CASSLESRGADTEAFF
few TRBJ2-1 TRBV4-1 CASSQDRGFSYNEQFF
few TRBJ1-2 TRBV10-3 CAISPGDTIYGYTF
NA TRBJ1-1 TRBV2 CASKRTGGLGDAFF